One sample yielded the 5 T cell receptor beta chains listed below, sequenced in a study of T cell responses to AZD1222 COVID-19 vaccine. The assay was immunoSEQ multiplex PCR, and TCRdb's table has in-frame clones only and misses some. The repertoire holds about 93,000 clones, with about 90% as singletons. The sequenced sample was peripheral blood, obtained on day 0 of AZD1222 vaccination. The source is an adult in good health.

V and J are TRBV2 and TRBJ2-1; D gene unclear. The V and J ends lost 5 bases and 6 bases respectively, with 14 bases between them. The length of the CDR3 is 14 residues. CDR1 and CDR2 (germline): SNHLY, FYNNEI. The CDR3: CASSKISGLNEQFF. In DNA form, the CDR3 reads TGTGCCAGCAGTAAGATTTCGGGTCTCAATGAGCAGTTCTTC.

The V gene is TRBV5-1, the J gene TRBJ1-2; maybe TRBD1 (5 bases). The germline V gene has CDR1 SGHRS and CDR2 YFSETQ. Between the trimmed V and J ends, which lost 2 bases and 6 bases, there was a span of 14 bases. The CDR3 contains 14 residues. CDR3 bases: TGCGCCAGCAGCTTAGAAGGGACGCTAGATGGCTACACCTTC. Translated, it gives CASSLEGTLDGYTF.

V gene TRBV30 combines with J gene TRBJ1-5, with D tentatively TRBD1 (5 bases). The CDR3 has 15 amino acids. The germline V gene has CDR1 GTSNPN and CDR2 SVGIG (reference sequence). V dropped 0 bases and J dropped 3 bases, with 12 bases sitting between them. The CDR3 here is CAWSVGDLLNQPQHF. The CDR3 bases are TGTGCCTGGAGTGTAGGGGATCTTCTCAATCAGCCCCAGCATTTT.

This clone was seen a few times. This chain joins TRBV11-2 and TRBJ2-5; possibly TRBD2 for D (6 bases). The germline CDR1 and CDR2 sequences are SGHAT and FQNNGV. The germline V and J ends were trimmed by 6 bases and 5 bases, with 22 bases remaining between them. This CDR3 is 16 amino acids long. The CDR3 bases are TGTGCCAGCAGGGCCCGCGGGACGCTGGCTGAGGAGACCCAGTACTTC. Its translation is CASRARGTLAEETQYF.

The table lists this clone with a few counts. The chain recombines TRBV10-2 with TRBJ2-1, with 8 bases lining up with TRBD1. The CDR3 is 13 amino acids. Germline loops: CDR1 WSHSY, CDR2 SAAADI. Trimming removed 8 bases from V and 2 bases from J; junction bases left unmatched: 2. CDR3 in DNA: TGCGCCAGCGCGGACAGGGCCTACAATGAGCAGTTCTTC. This sequence encodes CASADRAYNEQFF.